A single sample gave rise to the 14 T cell receptor beta chains below, sequenced in a study of blood T cell repertoires in COVID-19. TCRdb's copy holds only in-frame clones and misses some; the assay was immunoSEQ multiplex PCR. The sample lists about 110,000 clones, roughly 80% occurring once. The sequencing sample was made of peripheral blood. These receptors came from a human donor in a cohort sampled during active COVID-19.

This chain uses TRBV3-1 (or the pseudogene TRBV3-2) with TRBJ2-1, with D tentatively TRBD1 (5 bases). The germline CDR1 and CDR2 sequences are LGHDT and YNNKEL (reference sequence). V gave up 0 bases and J gave up 2 bases, with 17 bases separating them. This CDR3 is 18 amino acids long. The CDR3 sequence is CASSQDFNRDSPYNEQFF. In DNA, the CDR3 is TGTGCCAGCAGCCAAGATTTCAATCGAGACAGTCCCTACAATGAGCAGTTCTTC.

This chain connects TRBV6-2 or TRBV6-3 to TRBJ2-7; 12 nucleotides agree with TRBD2. CDR1 MNHEY and CDR2 SVGEGT come from the germline V gene. J lost 2 bases, V lost 5 bases, and 7 bases had no gene match. The CDR3 runs to 16 residues. CDR3 loop: CASSRTSGNSAYEQYV. CDR3 nucleotide sequence: TGTGCCAGCAGTCGGACTAGCGGGAATTCAGCCTACGAGCAGTACGTC.

The chain combines TRBV6-5 with TRBJ1-5, with D unresolved. Germline V gives CDR1 MNHEY, CDR2 SVGAGI. The CDR3 contains 14 residues. The V end was cut by 7 bases, the J end by 2 bases, with 12 bases between. The CDR3: CASTPLRGNQPQHF. The CDR3 bases are TGTGCCAGCACTCCCCTCCGGGGCAATCAGCCCCAGCATTTT.

The table lists this clone with a few counts. The chain combines TRBV18 with TRBJ1-5, with D perhaps matching TRBD1 (5 bases). Trimming took off 2 bases at V and 3 bases at J, with 8 bases between the two ends. The CDR3 length is 14 residues. Per germline, CDR1 KGHSH and CDR2 LQKENI. CDR3 bases: TGTGCCAGCTCACCAATGACAGTCAATCAGCCCCAGCATTTT. Protein: CASSPMTVNQPQHF.

The chain carries TRBV5-1 and TRBJ2-1; 10 nucleotides match TRBD2. The CDR3 is 18 amino acids. Germline V gene sequence: CDR1 SGHRS, CDR2 YFSETQ. V shed 0 bases and J 4 bases; nucleotides not matched to a gene: 10. The CDR3 loop reads CASSLAGASGRNYNEQFF. In nucleotides, the CDR3 is TGCGCCAGCAGCTTGGCCGGGGCTAGCGGGAGAAATTACAATGAGCAGTTCTTC.

This clone was detected only once. The chain links TRBV5-1 to TRBJ1-1; 7 bases agree with TRBD1. Germline CDR1 SGHRS, CDR2 YFSETQ. Trimming cost V 2 bases and J 2 bases; bases outside gene matches: 6. This CDR3 region has 15 residues. Here the CDR3 reads CASSLQTGPNTEAFF. The CDR3 region has the DNA TGCGCCAGCAGCTTACAGACAGGGCCTAACACTGAAGCTTTCTTT.

This sequence joins TRBV2 and TRBJ2-1, with D maybe TRBD2 (7 bases). V was cut by 4 bases and J by 7 bases, with 20 bases left in between. The CDR3 runs to 16 residues. CDR1 and CDR2 (germline): SNHLY, FYNNEI. The CDR3 nucleotides are TGTGCCAGCAGTGGGCTACAGGGCGGGAGTGGGAATGAGCAGTTCTTC. This sequence encodes CASSGLQGGSGNEQFF.

V usage is TRBV7-2 and J usage is TRBJ1-6, with D perhaps matching TRBD1 (6 bases). Per germline, CDR1 SGHTA and CDR2 FQGNSA. Trimming stripped 5 bases from V and 7 bases from J, with 12 bases between. The CDR3 sequence is 14 residues long. The CDR3 DNA follows: TGTGCCAGCAGCCTACAGGGAATAAATTCACCCCTCCACTTT. Encoded protein: CASSLQGINSPLHF.

This clone was recorded a few times. The rearrangement links TRBV7-9 to TRBJ2-2, with a tentative D call TRBD2 (5 bases). Germline V CDR1 and CDR2: SEHNR, FQNEAQ (reference sequence). The CDR3 consists of 15 residues. The V gene lost 4 bases and the J gene lost 5 bases, with 14 bases spanning the gap. The CDR3 nucleotides read TGTGCCAGCAGCTACCAACTAGGAGTGACCGGGGAGCTGTTTTTT. Encoded protein: CASSYQLGVTGELFF.

The chain is built from TRBV10-2 and TRBJ2-7; D gene uncertain. This CDR3 has 13 residues. Germline V lookup: CDR1 WSHSY, CDR2 SAAADI. With 4 bases removed from V and 0 bases from J, the gap between germline ends came to 7 bases. In DNA, the CDR3 is TGCGCCAGCAGTGTGGCATCCTCCTACGAGCAGTACGTC. Residues: CASSVASSYEQYV.

This clone was detected once. This rearrangement joins TRBV27 to TRBJ2-2; TRBD2 matches at 11 bases. CDR3 length: 16 residues. CDR1 and CDR2 (germline): MNHEY, SMNVEV (reference sequence). Losses at the gene ends were 2 bases for V and 6 bases for J; bases not matched to a gene: 5. CDR3 sequence (DNA): TGTGCCAGCAGTTTAGACTTAGCGGGAGGGCCCGGGGAGCTGTTTTTT. This sequence encodes CASSLDLAGGPGELFF.

The rearrangement links TRBV27 to TRBJ2-4; 10 nucleotides match TRBD1. CDR1 is MNHEY and CDR2 is SMNVEV in the germline V gene (reference sequence). J lost 7 bases, V lost 7 bases, and 7 bases had no gene match. The CDR3 has 14 amino acids. The CDR3 sequence is CASTLGQGGNIQYF. For the CDR3, the DNA is TGTGCCAGCACCCTAGGACAGGGGGGTAACATTCAGTACTTC.

This chain joins TRBV4-3 and TRBJ2-6, with unresolved D. The CDR3 contains 17 residues. V was pared by 1 base and J by 2 bases, with 12 bases between. The germline CDR1 and CDR2 sequences are LGHNA and YSLEER. CDR3 coding DNA: TGCGCCAGCAGCCAAGTCACCGTGAGTCCTGGGGCCAACGTCCTGACTTTC. As protein: CASSQVTVSPGANVLTF.

The gene calls are TRBV9 and TRBJ2-2, with 9 bases matching TRBD2. CDR1 and CDR2 from the germline V gene are SGDLS and YYNGEE. J was trimmed by 5 bases and V by 3 bases; bases with no gene match: 5. The CDR3 sequence is 15 residues long. CDR3 in amino acids: CASSGRSGRTGELFF. In DNA, the CDR3 is TGTGCCAGCAGCGGAAGGAGCGGGAGGACCGGGGAGCTGTTTTTT. Variable domain in full (rest from reference TRBV9 and TRBJ2-2): DSGVTQTPKHLITATGQRVTLRCSPRSGDLSVYWYQQSLDQGLQFLIQYYNGEERAKGNILERFSAQQFPDLHSELNLSSLELGDSALYFCASSGRSGRTGELFFGEGSRLTVL.